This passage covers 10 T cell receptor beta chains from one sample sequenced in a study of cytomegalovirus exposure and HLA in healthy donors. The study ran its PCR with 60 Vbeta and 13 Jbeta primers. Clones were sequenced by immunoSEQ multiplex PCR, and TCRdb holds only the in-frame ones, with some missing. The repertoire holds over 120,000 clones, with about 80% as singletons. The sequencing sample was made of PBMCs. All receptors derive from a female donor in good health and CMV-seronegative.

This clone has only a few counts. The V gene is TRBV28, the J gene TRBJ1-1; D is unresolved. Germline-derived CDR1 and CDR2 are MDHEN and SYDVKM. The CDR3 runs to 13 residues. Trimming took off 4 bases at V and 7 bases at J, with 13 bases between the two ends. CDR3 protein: CASSSERFGEAFF. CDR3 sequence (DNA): TGTGCCAGCAGTTCCGAGAGGTTCGGTGAAGCTTTCTTT.

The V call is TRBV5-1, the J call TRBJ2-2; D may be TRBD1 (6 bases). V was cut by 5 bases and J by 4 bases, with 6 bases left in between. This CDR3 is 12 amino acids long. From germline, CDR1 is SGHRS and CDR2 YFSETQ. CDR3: CASRGGTGELFF. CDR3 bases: TGCGCCAGCAGAGGGGGCACCGGGGAGCTGTTTTTT. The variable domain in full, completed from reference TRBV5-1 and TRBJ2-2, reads KAGVTQTPRYLIKTRGQQVTLSCSPISGHRSVSWYQQTPGQGLQFLFEYFSETQRNKGNFPGRFSGRQFSNSRSEMNVSTLELGDSALYLCASRGGTGELFFGEGSRLTVL.

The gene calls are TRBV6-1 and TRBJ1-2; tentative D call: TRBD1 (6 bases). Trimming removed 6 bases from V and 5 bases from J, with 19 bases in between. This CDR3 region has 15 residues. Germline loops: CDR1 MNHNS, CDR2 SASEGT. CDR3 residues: CASSRDNFLPYGYTF. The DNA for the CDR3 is TGTGCCAGCAGCCGGGACAACTTCCTACCTTATGGCTACACCTTC.

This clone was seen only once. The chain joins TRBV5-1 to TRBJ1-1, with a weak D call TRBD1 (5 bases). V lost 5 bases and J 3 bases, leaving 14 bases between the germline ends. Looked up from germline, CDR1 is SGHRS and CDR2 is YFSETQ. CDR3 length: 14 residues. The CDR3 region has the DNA TGCGCCAGCAGGGCAGGGTATAGGGACACTGAAGCTTTCTTT. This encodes CASRAGYRDTEAFF.

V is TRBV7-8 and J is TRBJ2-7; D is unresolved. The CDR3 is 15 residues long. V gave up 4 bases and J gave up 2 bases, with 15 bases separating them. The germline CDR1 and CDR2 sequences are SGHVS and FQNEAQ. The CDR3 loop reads CASSSINRVTYEQYF. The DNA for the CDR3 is TGTGCCAGCAGCTCGATTAACCGGGTAACCTACGAGCAGTACTTC.

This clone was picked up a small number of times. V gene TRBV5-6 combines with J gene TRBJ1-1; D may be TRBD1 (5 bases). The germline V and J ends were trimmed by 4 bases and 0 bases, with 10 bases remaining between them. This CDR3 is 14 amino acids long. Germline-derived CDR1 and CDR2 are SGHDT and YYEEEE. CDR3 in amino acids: CASSLTAMNTEAFF. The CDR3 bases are TGTGCCAGCAGCCTGACAGCAATGAACACTGAAGCTTTCTTT.

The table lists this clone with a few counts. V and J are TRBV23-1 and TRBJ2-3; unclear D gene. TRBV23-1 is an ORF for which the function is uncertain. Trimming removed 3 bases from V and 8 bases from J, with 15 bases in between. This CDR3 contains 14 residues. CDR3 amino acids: CASSQLTDCVTQYF. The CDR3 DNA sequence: TGCGCCAGCAGTCAGTTAACCGACTGCGTTACGCAGTATTTT.

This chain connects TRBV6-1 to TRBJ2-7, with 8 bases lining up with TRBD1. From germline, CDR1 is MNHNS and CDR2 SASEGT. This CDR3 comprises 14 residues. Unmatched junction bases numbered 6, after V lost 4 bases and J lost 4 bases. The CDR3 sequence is CASSGAGGYYEQYF. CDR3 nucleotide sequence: TGTGCCAGCAGTGGGGCAGGGGGCTATTACGAGCAGTACTTC.

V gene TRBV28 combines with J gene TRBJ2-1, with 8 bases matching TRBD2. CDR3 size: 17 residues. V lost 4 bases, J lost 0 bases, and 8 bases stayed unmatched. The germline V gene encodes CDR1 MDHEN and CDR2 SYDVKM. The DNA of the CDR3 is TGTGCCAGCAGTTCAATGATAGCGGGAAGCTCCTACAATGAGCAGTTCTTC. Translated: CASSSMIAGSSYNEQFF. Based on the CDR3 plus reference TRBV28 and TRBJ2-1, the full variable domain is DVKVTQSSRYLVKRTGEKVFLECVQDMDHENMFWYRQDPGLGLRLIYFSYDVKMKEKGDIPEGYSVSREKKERFSLILESASTNQTSMYLCASSSMIAGSSYNEQFFGPGTRLTVL.

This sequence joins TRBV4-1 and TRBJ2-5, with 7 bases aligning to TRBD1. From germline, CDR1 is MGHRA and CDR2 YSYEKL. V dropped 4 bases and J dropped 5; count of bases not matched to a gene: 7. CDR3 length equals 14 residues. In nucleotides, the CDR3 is TGCGCCAGCAGCCGGCAACAGGGGATCGAGACCCAGTACTTC. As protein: CASSRQQGIETQYF.